These T cell receptor beta chains were read from a single sample in a study of blood T cell repertoires in COVID-19. TCRdb keeps only in-frame clones here, not all; method: immunoSEQ multiplex PCR. The repertoire holds 30,000 to 40,000 clones, with about nine tenths as singletons. The sequenced sample was peripheral blood. These receptors all come from a middle-aged man with active or convalescent COVID-19. CDR3s include the opening cysteine and the closing phenylalanine or tryptophan. Fields, in order: CDR3 DNA, CDR3 protein, V gene, J gene, D gene, clone size. D genes are given only for firm matches. Rows give clone size only sometimes, using once, few, many, or a class for an expanded clone.

CDR3nt: TGTGCCAGCAGCTCCGGGACAGTCGATGGGGAGACCCAGTACTTC
CDR3aa: CASSSGTVDGETQYF
v_gene: TRBV5-4
j_gene: TRBJ2-5
d_gene: TRBD1
abundance: .

CDR3nt: TGTGCCAGCAGCGTAGGCACAGGGGGATTTTCCTACGAGCAGTACTTC
CDR3aa: CASSVGTGGFSYEQYF
v_gene: TRBV9
j_gene: TRBJ2-7
d_gene: TRBD1
abundance: .

CDR3nt: TGTGCCAGTAGTATAGTGTGGCAGGAAGAGACCCAGTACTTC
CDR3aa: CASSIVWQEETQYF
v_gene: TRBV19
j_gene: TRBJ2-5
d_gene: .
abundance: .

CDR3nt: TGTGCCAGCAGCTTGGGGACTAGGGGCTACAATGAGCAGTTCTTC
CDR3aa: CASSLGTRGYNEQFF
v_gene: TRBV5-6
j_gene: TRBJ2-1
d_gene: TRBD2
abundance: .

CDR3nt: TGCAGCGTTGTGAGGGACAACTACACCGGGGAGCTGTTTTTT
CDR3aa: CSVVRDNYTGELFF
v_gene: TRBV29-1
j_gene: TRBJ2-2
d_gene: .
abundance: .

CDR3nt: TGCAGCGTTGATGGAGGAAAGGGCGGCACAGATACGCAGTATTTT
CDR3aa: CSVDGGKGGTDTQYF
v_gene: TRBV29-1
j_gene: TRBJ2-3
d_gene: .
abundance: .

CDR3nt: TGTGCCAGCAGCCAGCTAGCGGGCTCCTACGAGCAGTACTTC
CDR3aa: CASSQLAGSYEQYF
v_gene: TRBV3-1/TRBV3-2
j_gene: TRBJ2-7
d_gene: TRBD2
abundance: .

CDR3nt: TGTGCCAGCAGTCCACGACAGGGTGGGACCAGCACAGATACGCAGTATTTT
CDR3aa: CASSPRQGGTSTDTQYF
v_gene: TRBV6-2/TRBV6-3
j_gene: TRBJ2-3
d_gene: TRBD1
abundance: few

CDR3nt: TGCGCCAGCAGCTTGGACCAGGGTGCCCTGAACACTGAAGCTTTCTTT
CDR3aa: CASSLDQGALNTEAFF
v_gene: TRBV5-1
j_gene: TRBJ1-1
d_gene: .
abundance: .

CDR3nt: TGTGCCAGCAGCTTAATAACTAGCGGGATTAACAATGAGCAGTTCTTC
CDR3aa: CASSLITSGINNEQFF
v_gene: TRBV11-2
j_gene: TRBJ2-1
d_gene: TRBD2
abundance: once

CDR3nt: TGTGCCAGCAGCCGACTTTTACCCGCGTACTTCGGGCTAGCGGGAGTTGGAGATACGCAGTATTTT
CDR3aa: CASSRLLPAYFGLAGVGDTQYF
v_gene: TRBV14
j_gene: TRBJ2-3
d_gene: TRBD2
abundance: .

CDR3nt: TGTGCCAGCAGTTACTCTCCCTACTGGACTAGCGACACAGATACGCAGTATTTT
CDR3aa: CASSYSPYWTSDTDTQYF
v_gene: TRBV6-2/TRBV6-3
j_gene: TRBJ2-3
d_gene: TRBD2
abundance: .

CDR3nt: TGTGCCTGGAGTTACGGGACAGGGGTCAATGAGCAGTTCTTC
CDR3aa: CAWSYGTGVNEQFF
v_gene: TRBV30
j_gene: TRBJ2-1
d_gene: TRBD1
abundance: .

CDR3nt: TGTGCCAGCAGCTTACGGACGGGAAGGGTAACCGGGGAGCTGTTTTTT
CDR3aa: CASSLRTGRVTGELFF
v_gene: TRBV7-2
j_gene: TRBJ2-2
d_gene: .
abundance: .

CDR3nt: TGTGCCAGTACAGGCTCTGGAAACACCATATATTTT
CDR3aa: CASTGSGNTIYF
v_gene: TRBV19
j_gene: TRBJ1-3
d_gene: .
abundance: .

CDR3nt: TGTGCCAGCAGCTTAGACCCTTTCGGGGAGCTGTTTTTT
CDR3aa: CASSLDPFGELFF
v_gene: TRBV11-3
j_gene: TRBJ2-2
d_gene: .
abundance: .

CDR3nt: TGTGCCAGTAGTAAGACAGCTAGCAATCAGCCCCAGCATTTT
CDR3aa: CASSKTASNQPQHF
v_gene: TRBV19
j_gene: TRBJ1-5
d_gene: .
abundance: .

CDR3nt: TGCGCCAGCAGCCAAGCCCTACCGACTAGCGGGAGGCTACTACTCAATGAGCAGTTCTTC
CDR3aa: CASSQALPTSGRLLLNEQFF
v_gene: TRBV4-3
j_gene: TRBJ2-1
d_gene: TRBD2
abundance: .

CDR3nt: TGTGCCAGCTCAGGTATAGCGGGAGTACTCTACAATGAGCAGTTCTTC
CDR3aa: CASSGIAGVLYNEQFF
v_gene: TRBV18
j_gene: TRBJ2-1
d_gene: TRBD2
abundance: .

CDR3nt: TGTGCCAGCAGTACACAAAGGACAGGCGGACCCTCCGAGCAGTACTTC
CDR3aa: CASSTQRTGGPSEQYF
v_gene: TRBV6-2/TRBV6-3
j_gene: TRBJ2-7
d_gene: TRBD1
abundance: .

CDR3nt: TGTGCCATCAGTGAGACGGGGGGACTAGCGGGAGCGTACCCGTACAATGAGCAGTTCTTC
CDR3aa: CAISETGGLAGAYPYNEQFF
v_gene: TRBV10-3
j_gene: TRBJ2-1
d_gene: TRBD2
abundance: .

CDR3nt: TGTGCCAGCAGTACCCCGACAGGGTTTGGTCAGCCCCAGCATTTT
CDR3aa: CASSTPTGFGQPQHF
v_gene: TRBV28
j_gene: TRBJ1-5
d_gene: TRBD1
abundance: .

CDR3nt: TGTGCCAGCAGTTGGACTAGCGTGAGCTACAATGAGCAGTTCTTC
CDR3aa: CASSWTSVSYNEQFF
v_gene: TRBV2
j_gene: TRBJ2-1
d_gene: TRBD2
abundance: .

CDR3nt: TGCAGCGTTGAAGATCCAGCGGTCGAGCAGTACTTC
CDR3aa: CSVEDPAVEQYF
v_gene: TRBV29-1
j_gene: TRBJ2-7
d_gene: .
abundance: .

CDR3nt: TGTGCCAGCAGTTTGACGGTAACGGGGGAAGAGACCCAGTACTTC
CDR3aa: CASSLTVTGEETQYF
v_gene: TRBV28
j_gene: TRBJ2-5
d_gene: .
abundance: .

CDR3nt: TGTGCCAGCAGTTTACCAGGGGGCGCTTCTTTTTTGGCTGAAGCTTTCTTT
CDR3aa: CASSLPGGASFLAEAFF
v_gene: TRBV28
j_gene: TRBJ1-1
d_gene: TRBD1
abundance: .

CDR3nt: TGTGCCAGCAGCCAATTAGCGGGAGGACCCTACAATGAGCAGTTCTTC
CDR3aa: CASSQLAGGPYNEQFF
v_gene: TRBV3-1/TRBV3-2
j_gene: TRBJ2-1
d_gene: TRBD2
abundance: .

CDR3nt: TGTGCCAGCAGTTTAGGAAAGGGACACCCGAACACTGAAGCTTTCTTT
CDR3aa: CASSLGKGHPNTEAFF
v_gene: TRBV28
j_gene: TRBJ1-1
d_gene: .
abundance: .

CDR3nt: TGTGCCAGCAGCTTGGACAGGGGAAGCAACAATGAGCAGTTCTTC
CDR3aa: CASSLDRGSNNEQFF
v_gene: TRBV7-7
j_gene: TRBJ2-1
d_gene: TRBD1
abundance: .

CDR3nt: TGTGCCAGCAGTTCCCCCGGGACTAGCGGGAAAGATACGCAGTATTTT
CDR3aa: CASSSPGTSGKDTQYF
v_gene: TRBV6-5
j_gene: TRBJ2-3
d_gene: TRBD2
abundance: .

CDR3nt: TGTGCCAGCAGATTAGCGGGAGAAGAGACCCAGTACTTC
CDR3aa: CASRLAGEETQYF
v_gene: TRBV5-4
j_gene: TRBJ2-5
d_gene: TRBD2
abundance: .

CDR3nt: TGTGCTAGCAGCTTAGTAGCGGGCTCCTACAATGAGCAGTTCTTC
CDR3aa: CASSLVAGSYNEQFF
v_gene: TRBV7-7
j_gene: TRBJ2-1
d_gene: TRBD2
abundance: .

CDR3nt: TGCAGCGTCTGGACCAACTTAGGTCCAGGGGGCGCGTACGGCTACACCTTC
CDR3aa: CSVWTNLGPGGAYGYTF
v_gene: TRBV29-1
j_gene: TRBJ1-2
d_gene: TRBD1
abundance: few

CDR3nt: TGTGCCCATACTGGAGGCTCGTCCTATAATTCACCCCTCCACTTT
CDR3aa: CAHTGGSSYNSPLHF
v_gene: TRBV30
j_gene: TRBJ1-6
d_gene: .
abundance: .

CDR3nt: TGCGCCAGCAGTAGGACGACAGGGCGGACTGAAGCTTTCTTT
CDR3aa: CASSRTTGRTEAFF
v_gene: TRBV5-1
j_gene: TRBJ1-1
d_gene: TRBD1
abundance: .

CDR3nt: TGTGCCAGCAAGGGAGGGCCGACCCATACGCAGTATTTT
CDR3aa: CASKGGPTHTQYF
v_gene: TRBV6-4
j_gene: TRBJ2-3
d_gene: TRBD2
abundance: .

CDR3nt: TGCAGCGTTGCGACTAGGTCCCACACTGAGCAGTTCTTC
CDR3aa: CSVATRSHTEQFF
v_gene: TRBV29-1
j_gene: TRBJ2-1
d_gene: .
abundance: once

CDR3nt: TGTGCCAGCAGTCACATCACAGATACGCAGTATTTT
CDR3aa: CASSHITDTQYF
v_gene: TRBV6-2/TRBV6-3
j_gene: TRBJ2-3
d_gene: .
abundance: .

CDR3nt: TGTGCCAGCAGCTTAATCTACCGGGACTACTCTAGCTCCTACAATGAGCAGTTCTTC
CDR3aa: CASSLIYRDYSSSYNEQFF
v_gene: TRBV7-3
j_gene: TRBJ2-1
d_gene: TRBD2
abundance: .

CDR3nt: TGTGCCAGTGCAGGGGCAGGTGGCTACACCTTC
CDR3aa: CASAGAGGYTF
v_gene: TRBV19
j_gene: TRBJ1-2
d_gene: .
abundance: .

CDR3nt: TGCGCCAGCAGCCAAGAATTTCGGAGCCTTAATGAAAAACTGTTTTTT
CDR3aa: CASSQEFRSLNEKLFF
v_gene: TRBV4-3
j_gene: TRBJ1-4
d_gene: .
abundance: once

CDR3nt: TGCGCCAGCACTAGGACAGGAGCCAACACCGGGGAGCTGTTTTTT
CDR3aa: CASTRTGANTGELFF
v_gene: TRBV5-1
j_gene: TRBJ2-2
d_gene: TRBD1
abundance: once

CDR3nt: TGTGCCAGCAGCTTCATTTCGACAGGGACTAATGAAAAACTGTTTTTT
CDR3aa: CASSFISTGTNEKLFF
v_gene: TRBV7-2
j_gene: TRBJ1-4
d_gene: TRBD1
abundance: .

CDR3nt: TGTGCCAGCAGCAAGATACTAGCCGACAGCGAGCAGTACTTC
CDR3aa: CASSKILADSEQYF
v_gene: TRBV21-1
j_gene: TRBJ2-7
d_gene: .
abundance: .

CDR3nt: TGTGCCAGCAGTGAAGGGACAGGATGGGGAAACACCATATATTTT
CDR3aa: CASSEGTGWGNTIYF
v_gene: TRBV6-1
j_gene: TRBJ1-3
d_gene: TRBD1
abundance: .

CDR3nt: TGTGCCAGCAGCTTATCTTCGGGAGGCGAGCAGTACTTC
CDR3aa: CASSLSSGGEQYF
v_gene: TRBV7-2
j_gene: TRBJ2-7
d_gene: TRBD2
abundance: .